These 17 T cell receptor beta chains were all obtained from the same sample, sequenced in a study of cytomegalovirus exposure and HLA in healthy donors. The repertoire was sequenced with immunoSEQ multiplex PCR; TCRdb's copy has only in-frame clones and lacks some. The data hold around 150,000 clones, with roughly nine tenths observed a single time. Sequencing was done on a sample of PBMCs. These receptor sequences come from a woman aged 18-29 years in good health and CMV-seropositive.

The CDR3 sequence is CASSLVLAGGPSEQFF. As DNA, the CDR3 is TGTGCCAGCAGCTTAGTGTTAGCGGGAGGGCCGAGTGAGCAGTTCTTC. The V gene is TRBV11-3, the J gene TRBJ2-1; 11 bases are a match to TRBD2. CDR1 is SGHNT, CDR2 YENEEA, per germline. After removal of 1 base from V and 9 bases from J, the junction contained 8 bases not matched to a gene. CDR3 size: 16 residues. Together with reference TRBV11-3 and TRBJ2-1, the CDR3 gives the full variable domain: EAGVVQSPRYKIIEKKQPVAFWCNPISGHNTLYWYLQNLGQGPELLIRYENEEAVDDSQLPKDRFSAERLKGVDSTLKIQPAELGDSAVYLCASSLVLAGGPSEQFFGPGTRLTVL.

The V gene is TRBV6-5, the J gene TRBJ2-7; perhaps TRBD1 as D (5 bases). Trimming took 2 bases from V and 0 from J, leaving 11 bases between them. Germline CDR1 MNHEY, CDR2 SVGAGI. The CDR3 extends over 15 amino acids. In nucleotides, the CDR3 is TGTGCCAGCAGTTACGGGCAGGGCCTCTCCTACGAGCAGTACTTC. This translates into CASSYGQGLSYEQYF.

The chain employs TRBV7-7 and TRBJ2-1; 11 positions agree with TRBD2. The CDR3 runs to 19 residues. V lost 5 bases and J lost 8; bases outside the gene matches: 20. Germline assignment: CDR1 SSHAT and CDR2 FNYEAQ (reference sequence). This CDR3 reads CASSRRARGLAGPGDEQFF. CDR3 nucleotides: TGTGCCAGCAGCCGGCGGGCGAGAGGACTAGCGGGTCCGGGGGATGAGCAGTTCTTC.

J is TRBJ2-7 and V is TRBV5-4; D might be TRBD2 (6 bases). V was cut by 4 bases and J by 5 bases, with 7 bases left in between. The length of the CDR3 is 11 residues. In germline, CDR1 is SGHNT, CDR2 YYREEE (reference sequence). CDR3 DNA sequence: TGTGCCAGCAGCGGGGGGAACGAGCAGTACTTC. This translates into CASSGGNEQYF. Variable domain in full (rest from reference TRBV5-4 and TRBJ2-7): ETGVTQSPTHLIKTRGQQVTLRCSSQSGHNTVSWYQQALGQGPQFIFQYYREEENGRGNFPPRFSGLQFPNYSSELNVNALELDDSALYLCASSGGNEQYFGPGTRLTVT.

This chain connects TRBV10-3 to TRBJ2-7; TRBD2 agrees at 11 bases. The CDR3 is 17 residues long. CDR1 and CDR2 (germline): ENHRY, SYGVKD. The V segment lost 3 bases and the J segment 6 bases; nucleotides outside the gene matches: 13. CDR3 amino acids: CAISDHNSGRAITEQYF. The CDR3 nucleotides are TGTGCCATCAGTGACCATAATAGCGGGAGGGCCATTACCGAGCAGTACTTC.

The chain uses TRBV6-5 and TRBJ1-2; no clear D. The V gene lost 6 bases and the J gene lost 0 bases, with 8 bases spanning the gap. This CDR3 contains 13 residues. CDR1 MNHEY and CDR2 SVGAGI come from the germline V gene. The CDR3 is CASRQTTNYGYTF. For the CDR3, the DNA is TGTGCCAGCAGGCAAACAACTAACTATGGCTACACCTTC.

V usage is TRBV25-1 and J usage is TRBJ2-3; possibly TRBD2 for D (5 bases). Germline assignment: CDR1 MGHDK and CDR2 SYGVNS. This CDR3 is built from 12 residues. Trimming cost V 8 bases and J 6 bases, with 12 bases left between them. The CDR3 reads CASSEGQDTQYF. The DNA for the CDR3 is TGTGCCAGCTCCGAGGGCCAGGATACGCAGTATTTT.

The chain links TRBV7-3 to TRBJ2-3; D is ambiguous. V lost 2 bases, J lost 0 bases, and 9 bases lay in between. Germline values: CDR1 SGHTA, CDR2 FQGTGA. There are 15 residues in the CDR3. The CDR3 bases are TGTGCCAGCAGCTTAGGGCAGGCCAGCACAGATACGCAGTATTTT. Translated: CASSLGQASTDTQYF.

This chain joins TRBV4-2 and TRBJ2-7; maybe TRBD2 (5 bases). V lost 4 bases and J 3 bases, leaving 13 bases between the germline ends. Per the germline V gene, CDR1 is LGHNA and CDR2 is YNFKEQ. This CDR3 contains 14 residues. CDR3 residues: CASSPSSSYYEQYF. CDR3 bases: TGTGCCAGCAGCCCTAGCTCCTCCTACTACGAGCAGTACTTC.

The V gene is TRBV2, the J gene TRBJ1-5, with 9 bases fitting TRBD1. This CDR3 comprises 13 residues. CDR1 is SNHLY and CDR2 is FYNNEI in the germline V gene. After removal of 5 bases from V and 5 bases from J, the junction contained 1 base not matched to a gene. This CDR3 is CASSRTGDQPQHF. The CDR3 region has the DNA TGTGCCAGCAGTCGGACAGGGGATCAGCCCCAGCATTTT.

The chain is built from TRBV5-1 and TRBJ2-6; 9 bases align to TRBD1. Germline V gene sequence: CDR1 SGHRS, CDR2 YFSETQ. J gave up 0 bases and V 4 bases, and 2 bases lay outside the gene matches. This CDR3 is 16 amino acids long. The CDR3 DNA follows: TGCGCCAGCAGCGGGGGACAGGGCTCTGGGGCCAACGTCCTGACTTTC. This encodes CASSGGQGSGANVLTF.

The chain combines TRBV5-6 with TRBJ2-3; TRBD1 is a possible D gene (6 bases). CDR1 SGHDT and CDR2 YYEEEE come from the germline V gene. V lost 3 bases and J lost 0, with 11 bases in between. The CDR3 runs to 15 residues. Here the CDR3 reads CASSWDTLSTDTQYF. The CDR3 DNA is TGTGCCAGCAGCTGGGACACCCTTAGCACAGATACGCAGTATTTT.

This chain joins TRBV7-2 and TRBJ1-2; 7 nucleotides align to TRBD1. CDR1 and CDR2 from the germline V gene are SGHTA and FQGNSA. V was pared by 1 base and J by 2 bases, with 7 bases of the junction left unmatched. CDR3 length equals 16 residues. The CDR3 here is CASSLGPGQPNYGYTF. For the CDR3, the DNA is TGTGCCAGCAGCTTAGGCCCGGGACAGCCCAACTATGGCTACACCTTC.

The chain uses TRBV7-2 and TRBJ2-7, with 7 bases fitting TRBD2. The germline V gene has CDR1 SGHTA and CDR2 FQGNSA. CDR3 length equals 15 residues. Germline trimming cut 5 bases from V and 0 bases from J; bases unmatched to any gene: 7. CDR3 protein: CASSIEAGSSYEQYF. The CDR3, as DNA: TGTGCCAGCAGCATCGAAGCGGGGAGCTCCTACGAGCAGTACTTC.

The chain is built from TRBV19 and TRBJ2-1, with a tentative D call TRBD1 (5 bases). Trimming removed 8 bases from V and 0 bases from J, with 17 bases in between. The CDR3 is 16 amino acids. Germline V gene lookup returns CDR1 LNHDA and CDR2 SQIVND (reference sequence). CDR3 sequence reads: CASGLMTASSYNEQFF. Here the CDR3 DNA reads TGTGCCAGTGGATTAATGACAGCGAGCTCCTACAATGAGCAGTTCTTC.

CDR3 region: CASNHEDYEQYF. The CDR3 DNA reads TGTGCCAGCAACCACGAGGACTACGAGCAGTACTTC. The gene calls are TRBV2 and TRBJ2-7, with D uncertain. CDR3 size: 12 residues. V was clipped by 7 bases and J by 3 bases, with 10 bases between them. Looked up from germline, CDR1 is SNHLY and CDR2 is FYNNEI.

V gene TRBV5-1 combines with J gene TRBJ2-2; 10 nucleotides match TRBD1. This CDR3 spans 16 amino acids. CDR1 SGHRS and CDR2 YFSETQ come from the germline V gene. The V and J ends lost 0 bases and 4 bases, in that order; junction bases with no gene match: 3. CDR3 loop: CASSLGTGGGTGELFF. DNA for the CDR3: TGCGCCAGCAGCTTGGGGACAGGGGGTGGCACCGGGGAGCTGTTTTTT.